This record concerns one T cell receptor (beta chain) sequence. This clone was found once. Which antigen it targets is not known. Within one base of it there is no much larger clone, and no base qualities were kept. The sample's time point label is to be understood as: less than 25 weeks on oral tofacitinib. The sample's treatment or condition label, in plain terms: oral pan-JAK inhibitor, 5-10 mg twice daily. Lesional scalp punch biopsies and peripheral blood were collected from alopecia areata patients. After PBMCs were isolated by density centrifugation and stained for CD3, CD4 and CD8, a FACSAria was used to sort CD4+ and CD8+ T cells. The data are from a study of CD8+ T cells in alopecia areata (dated 2018 in TCRdb). For the study in its entirety: The treated patients, all with moderate-to-severe alopecia areata, were enrolled in an open-label pilot trial of oral tofacitinib given at 5 to 10 mg twice daily. Patients stayed on tofacitinib for 6 to 18 months and then had 6 months of follow-up off drug so that delayed response and recurrence could be assessed. Disease severity in treated patients was measured with the SALT score, which quantifies the percentage of affected scalp surface area. In both human patients and the C3H/HeJ mouse model, the study applied high-throughput TCRbeta sequencing to look at T cell clonal expansion in alopecia areata. On the human side, TCRbeta sequencing was run on scalp tissue and on sorted CD4+ and CD8+ peripheral blood T cells from healthy controls and from alopecia areata patients with either patchy or totalis/universalis disease. Biopsies were taken from tofacitinib-treated patients at baseline and again at 4 and 24 weeks into treatment, and several of those patients also had a later scalp biopsy. Scalp clonality was compared among normal scalp (n=4), patchy alopecia areata scalp (n=8), and alopecia totalis/universalis scalp (n=8). RNA was extracted with the PAXgene miRNA kit for fixed scalp, the miRNeasy kit for PBMCs, and the RNeasy kit for mouse skin. TCRbeta CDR3 regions were amplified by immunoSEQ multiplex PCR with 35 Vbeta forward and 13 Jbeta reverse primers.

Library prep was done by the immunoSEQ multiplex PCR assay. RNA was extracted from all samples and reverse transcribed into cDNA, which served as template for TCR sequencing. First-strand cDNA was synthesized using SuperScript III with a 2:1 mix of oligo-dT and random hexamers. Amplification bias was assessed with a synthetic immune receptor repertoire, and residual bias was removed computationally. In the paper's pipeline: Raw reads were preprocessed to remove errors, and CDR3 was defined according to IMGT conventions as the region from the conserved cysteine to phenylalanine. Clonality was calculated as 1 minus Shannon entropy normalized by log2 of the number of productive unique TCRs. Scalp TCRbeta sequences were cross-referenced with sorted blood CD4 and CD8 repertoires so that the CD4 or CD8 identity of scalp clones could be inferred. Here the immuneACCESS table is served through TCRdb, limited to in-frame sequences with V and J called. Missing clones are a known gap in these copies; in checked studies unresolved V genes cover under half, and the rest lacks a known reason. V and J calls and clone size are as listed in that table; D and trimming were resolved from the DNA. The sample table contains more than 150,000 clones; only one count was recorded for roughly 50% of them. The ten largest make up roughly an eighth of the sample.

V is pared back by 0 bases and J by 2 bases, with 14 bases lying between the germline termini. From the germline V gene, CDR1 is SGDLS and CDR2 is YYNGEE. The CDR3 holds 17 amino acids from the cysteine to the phenylalanine. Only CDR3 DNA is held: 51 bases, read in frame from base 1. What the study reported, not specific to this receptor: Higher clonality and more expanded CD8+ clones were observed in lesional scalp than in normal scalp, particularly in alopecia totalis/universalis, a finding suggestive of antigenic drive. Because the treated cohort was small and had just a single nonresponder, larger studies are needed to establish links between baseline CD8+ expansion and response. Unlike mouse skin, where gammadelta T cells dominate, normal human skin contains resident alphabeta T cells that get sequenced too, which complicates analysis of the scalp TCR repertoire. During tofacitinib treatment, many expanded lesional clones stuck around in both scalp and blood, and this persistence may partly explain why relapse happens after treatment is stopped. Tofacitinib significantly lowered scalp clonality and the number of expanded CD8+ clones among the top 100 scalp clones. Shared TCR sequences between patients were less evident than in mice, which may be partly attributable to HLA diversity in the patient population.

The chain was built from TRBV9 and TRBJ2-2; possibly the D gene is TRBD1, per 7 matching bases. The TCR was taken from a human donor with alopecia areata. The material sequenced was CD8+ T cells sorted from blood, taken at week 24, from a patient treated with tofacitinib. CDR3 sequence: CASSVARRGLNTGELFF. The DNA is as follows: TGTGCCAGCAGCGTAGCTCGGAGGGGGCTCAACACCGGGGAGCTGTTTTTT.